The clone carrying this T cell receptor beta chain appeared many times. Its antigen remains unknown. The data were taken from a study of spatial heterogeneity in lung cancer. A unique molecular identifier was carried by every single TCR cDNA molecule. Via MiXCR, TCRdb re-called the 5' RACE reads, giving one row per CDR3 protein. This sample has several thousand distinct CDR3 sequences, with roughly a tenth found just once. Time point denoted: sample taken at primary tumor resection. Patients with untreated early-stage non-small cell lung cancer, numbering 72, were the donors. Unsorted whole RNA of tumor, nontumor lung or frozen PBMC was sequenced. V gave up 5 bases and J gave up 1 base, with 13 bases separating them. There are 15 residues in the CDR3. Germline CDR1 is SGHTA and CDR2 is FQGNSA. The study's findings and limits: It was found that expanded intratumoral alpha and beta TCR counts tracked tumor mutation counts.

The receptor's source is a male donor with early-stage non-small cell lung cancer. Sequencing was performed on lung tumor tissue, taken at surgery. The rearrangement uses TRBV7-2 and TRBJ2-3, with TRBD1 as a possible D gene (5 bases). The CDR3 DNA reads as TGTGCCAGCAGCCCCTCCAGGGCTGGCACAGATACGCAGTATTTT. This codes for CASSPSRAGTDTQYF.